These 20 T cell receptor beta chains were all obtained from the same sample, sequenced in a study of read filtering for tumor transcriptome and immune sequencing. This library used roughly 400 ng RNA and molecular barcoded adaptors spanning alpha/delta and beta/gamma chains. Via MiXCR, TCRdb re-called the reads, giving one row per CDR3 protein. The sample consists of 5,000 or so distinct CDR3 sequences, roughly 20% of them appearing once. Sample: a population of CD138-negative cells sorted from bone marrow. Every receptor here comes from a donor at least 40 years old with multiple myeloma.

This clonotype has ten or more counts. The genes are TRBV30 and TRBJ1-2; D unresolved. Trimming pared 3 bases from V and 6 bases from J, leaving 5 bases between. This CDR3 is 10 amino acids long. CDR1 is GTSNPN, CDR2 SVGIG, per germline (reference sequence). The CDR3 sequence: CAWRRDGYTF. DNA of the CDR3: TGTGCCTGGAGACGAGATGGCTACACCTTC.

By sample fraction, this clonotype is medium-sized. The CDR3 sequence is CASSSSGAFSYEQYF. CDR3 nucleotides: TGTGCCAGCAGTAGCAGCGGGGCATTCTCCTACGAGCAGTACTTC. V gene TRBV7-2 combines with J gene TRBJ2-7, with 7 bases identical to TRBD2. The CDR3 spans 15 residues. Germline-derived CDR1 and CDR2 are SGHTA and FQGNSA. The ends lost 6 bases at V and 0 bases at J; junction bases unmatched: 8.

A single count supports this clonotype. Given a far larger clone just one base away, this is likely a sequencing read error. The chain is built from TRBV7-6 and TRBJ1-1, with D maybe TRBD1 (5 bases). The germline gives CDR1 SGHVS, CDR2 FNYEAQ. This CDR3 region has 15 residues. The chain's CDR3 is CASGLASGFGTEAFF. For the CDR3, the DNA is TGTGCCAGCGGCTTGGCCTCAGGGTTCGGCACTGAAGCTTTCTTT.

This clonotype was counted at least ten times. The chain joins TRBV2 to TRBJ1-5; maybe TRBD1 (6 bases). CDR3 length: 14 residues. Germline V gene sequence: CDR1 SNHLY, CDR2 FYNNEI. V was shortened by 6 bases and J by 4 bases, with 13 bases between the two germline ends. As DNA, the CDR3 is TGTGCCAGCAGCACAGGGAAAGGGAATCAGCCCCAGCATTTT. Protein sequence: CASSTGKGNQPQHF.

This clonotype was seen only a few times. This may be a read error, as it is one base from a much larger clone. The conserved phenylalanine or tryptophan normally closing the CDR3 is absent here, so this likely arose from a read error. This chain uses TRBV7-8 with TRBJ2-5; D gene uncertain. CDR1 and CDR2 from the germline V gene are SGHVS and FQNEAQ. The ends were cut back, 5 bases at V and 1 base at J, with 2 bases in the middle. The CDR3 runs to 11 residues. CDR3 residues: CASSVQETQYL. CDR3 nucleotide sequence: TGTGCCAGCAGCGTCCAAGAGACCCAGTACCTC.

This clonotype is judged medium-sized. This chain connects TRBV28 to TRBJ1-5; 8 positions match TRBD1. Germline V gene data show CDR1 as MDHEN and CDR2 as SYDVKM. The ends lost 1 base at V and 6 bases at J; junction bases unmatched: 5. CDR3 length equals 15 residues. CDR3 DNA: TGTGCCAGCAGTTTATCCGGGACAGGAATTCAGCCCCAGCATTTT. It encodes CASSLSGTGIQPQHF.

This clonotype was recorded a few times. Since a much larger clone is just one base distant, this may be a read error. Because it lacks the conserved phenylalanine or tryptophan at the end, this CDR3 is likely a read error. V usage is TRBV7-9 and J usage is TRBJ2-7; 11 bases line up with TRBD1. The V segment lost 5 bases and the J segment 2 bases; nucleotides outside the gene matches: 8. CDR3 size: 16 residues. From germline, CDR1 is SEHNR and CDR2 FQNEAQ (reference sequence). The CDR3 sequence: CASSPQRGQGAYEQYL. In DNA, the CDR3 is TGTGCCAGCAGCCCACAACGGGGACAGGGGGCCTACGAGCAGTACCTC.

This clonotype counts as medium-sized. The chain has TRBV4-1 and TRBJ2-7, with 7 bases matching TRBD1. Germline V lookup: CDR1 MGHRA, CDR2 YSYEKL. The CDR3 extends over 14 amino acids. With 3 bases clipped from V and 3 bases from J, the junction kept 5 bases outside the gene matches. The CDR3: CASSQTGMDYEQYF. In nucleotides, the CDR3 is TGCGCCAGCAGCCAGACAGGGATGGACTACGAGCAGTACTTC.

The CDR3 sequence: CASSQGSGSWDEQFF. As DNA, the CDR3 is TGTGCCAGCAGCCAAGGATCCGGGAGCTGGGATGAGCAGTTCTTC. The chain has TRBV3-1 and TRBJ2-1; D might be TRBD2 (6 bases). Trimming stripped 1 base from V and 8 bases from J, with 15 bases between. Germline-derived CDR1 and CDR2 are LGHDT and YNNKEL (reference sequence). The CDR3 covers 15 residues.

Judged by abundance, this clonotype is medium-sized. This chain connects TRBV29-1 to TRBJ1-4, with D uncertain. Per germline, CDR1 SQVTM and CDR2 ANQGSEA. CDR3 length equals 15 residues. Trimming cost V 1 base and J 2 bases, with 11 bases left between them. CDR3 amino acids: CSVEAWEGTNEKLFF. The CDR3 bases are TGCAGCGTTGAAGCTTGGGAAGGGACTAATGAAAAACTGTTTTTT.

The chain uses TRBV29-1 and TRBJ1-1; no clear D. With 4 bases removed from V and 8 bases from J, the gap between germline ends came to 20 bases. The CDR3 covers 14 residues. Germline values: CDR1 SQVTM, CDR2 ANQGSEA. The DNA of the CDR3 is TGCAGCGTTGGTATGTGGTACGTAGAGCAGGAAGCTTTCTTT. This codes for CSVGMWYVEQEAFF.

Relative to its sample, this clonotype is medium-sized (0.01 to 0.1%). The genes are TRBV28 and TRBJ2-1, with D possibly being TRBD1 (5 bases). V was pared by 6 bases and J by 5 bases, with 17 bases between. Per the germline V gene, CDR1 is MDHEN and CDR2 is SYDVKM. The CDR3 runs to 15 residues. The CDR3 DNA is TGTGCCAGCAGCCCCGACATGGGGCTAAACAATGAGCAGTTCTTC. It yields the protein CASSPDMGLNNEQFF. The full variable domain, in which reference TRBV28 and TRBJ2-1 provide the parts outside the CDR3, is DVKVTQSSRYLVKRTGEKVFLECVQDMDHENMFWYRQDPGLGLRLIYFSYDVKMKEKGDIPEGYSVSREKKERFSLILESASTNQTSMYLCASSPDMGLNNEQFFGPGTRLTVL.

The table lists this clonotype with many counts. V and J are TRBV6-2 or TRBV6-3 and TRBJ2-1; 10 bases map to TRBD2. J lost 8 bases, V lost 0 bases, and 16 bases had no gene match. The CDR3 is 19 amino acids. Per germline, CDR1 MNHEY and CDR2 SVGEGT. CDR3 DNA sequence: TGTGCCAGCAGTTACTCGAAGGTCTTAGCGGGAGGTCCCTTTGATGAGCAGTTCTTC. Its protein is CASSYSKVLAGGPFDEQFF.

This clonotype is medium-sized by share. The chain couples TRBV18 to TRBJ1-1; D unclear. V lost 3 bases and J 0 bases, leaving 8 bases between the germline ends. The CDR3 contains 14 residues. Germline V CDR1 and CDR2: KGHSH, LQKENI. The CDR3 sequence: CASSPEALNTEAFF. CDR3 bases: TGTGCCAGCTCACCCGAGGCTTTGAACACTGAAGCTTTCTTT.

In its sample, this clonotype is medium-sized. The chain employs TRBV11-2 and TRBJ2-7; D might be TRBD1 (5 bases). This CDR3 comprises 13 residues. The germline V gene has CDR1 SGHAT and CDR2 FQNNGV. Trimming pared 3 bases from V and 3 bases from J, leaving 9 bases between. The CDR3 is CASSLRTSYEQYF. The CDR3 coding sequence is TGTGCCAGCAGCTTGAGGACAAGCTACGAGCAGTACTTC.

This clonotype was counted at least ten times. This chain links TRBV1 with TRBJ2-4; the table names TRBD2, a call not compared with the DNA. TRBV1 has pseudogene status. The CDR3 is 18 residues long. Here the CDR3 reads CTSSQEPRTSGAKNIQYF. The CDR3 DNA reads TGCACCAGCAGCCAAGAGCCCCGGACTAGCGGAGCCAAAAACATTCAGTACTTC.

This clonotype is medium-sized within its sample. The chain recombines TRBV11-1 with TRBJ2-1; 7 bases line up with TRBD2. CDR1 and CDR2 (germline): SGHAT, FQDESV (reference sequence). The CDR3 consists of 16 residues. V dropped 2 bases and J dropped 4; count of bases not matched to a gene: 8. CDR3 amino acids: CASSLSGVTAYNEQFF. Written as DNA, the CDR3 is TGTGCCAGCAGCTTAAGCGGGGTGACTGCTTACAATGAGCAGTTCTTC. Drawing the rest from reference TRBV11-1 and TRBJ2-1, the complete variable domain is EAEVAQSPRYKITEKSQAVAFWCDPISGHATLYWYRQILGQGPELLVQFQDESVVDDSQLPKDRFSAERLKGVDSTLKIQPAELGDSAMYLCASSLSGVTAYNEQFFGPGTRLTVL.

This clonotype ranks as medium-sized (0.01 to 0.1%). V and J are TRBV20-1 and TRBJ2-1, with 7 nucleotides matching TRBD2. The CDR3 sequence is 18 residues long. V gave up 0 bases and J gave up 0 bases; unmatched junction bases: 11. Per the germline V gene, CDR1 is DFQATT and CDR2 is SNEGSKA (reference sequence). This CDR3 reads CSARDPPPAGSSYNEQFF. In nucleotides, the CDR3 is TGCAGTGCTAGAGATCCCCCCCCAGCGGGAAGCTCCTACAATGAGCAGTTCTTC.

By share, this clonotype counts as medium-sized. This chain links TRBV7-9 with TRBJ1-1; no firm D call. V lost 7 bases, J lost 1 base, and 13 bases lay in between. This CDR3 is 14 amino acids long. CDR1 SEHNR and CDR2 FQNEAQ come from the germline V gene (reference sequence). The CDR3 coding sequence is TGTGCCAGCACTTACCGGACGGGGAACACTGAAGCTTTCTTT. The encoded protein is CASTYRTGNTEAFF.

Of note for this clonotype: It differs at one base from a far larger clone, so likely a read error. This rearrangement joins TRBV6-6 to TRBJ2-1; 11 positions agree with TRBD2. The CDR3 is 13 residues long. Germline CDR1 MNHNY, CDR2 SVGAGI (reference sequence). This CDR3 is CASLAGGSGEQLF. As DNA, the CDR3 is TGTGCCAGCCTAGCGGGGGGCTCAGGTGAGCAGCTCTTC.